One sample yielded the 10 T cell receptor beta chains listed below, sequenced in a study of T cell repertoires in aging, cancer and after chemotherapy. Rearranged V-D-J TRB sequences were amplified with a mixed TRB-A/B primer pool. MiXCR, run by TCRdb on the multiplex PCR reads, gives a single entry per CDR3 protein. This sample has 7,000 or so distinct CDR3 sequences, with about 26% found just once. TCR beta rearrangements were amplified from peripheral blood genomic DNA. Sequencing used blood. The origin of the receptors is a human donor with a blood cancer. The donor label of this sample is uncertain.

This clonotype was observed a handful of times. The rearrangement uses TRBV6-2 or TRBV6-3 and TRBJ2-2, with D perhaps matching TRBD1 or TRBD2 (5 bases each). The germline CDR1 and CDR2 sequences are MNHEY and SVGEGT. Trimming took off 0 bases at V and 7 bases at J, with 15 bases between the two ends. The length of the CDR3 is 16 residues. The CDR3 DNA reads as TGTGCCAGCAGTTACTCGACGGGAACCAGGGACGGGGAGCTGTTTTTT. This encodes CASSYSTGTRDGELFF.

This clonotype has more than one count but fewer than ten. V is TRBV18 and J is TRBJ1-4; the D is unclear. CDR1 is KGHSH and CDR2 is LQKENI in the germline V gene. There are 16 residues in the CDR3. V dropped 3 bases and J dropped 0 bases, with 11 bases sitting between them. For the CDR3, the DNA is TGTGCCAGCTCACCCGAGGTGGCAGCAACTAATGAAAAACTGTTTTTT. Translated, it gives CASSPEVAATNEKLFF.

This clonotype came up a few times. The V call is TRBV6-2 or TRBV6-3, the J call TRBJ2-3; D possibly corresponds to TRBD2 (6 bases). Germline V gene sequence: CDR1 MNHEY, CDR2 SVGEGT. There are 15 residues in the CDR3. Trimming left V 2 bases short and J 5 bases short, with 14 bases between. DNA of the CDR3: TGTGCCAGCAGTTACGGGAGGTTGTTTATAGATACGCAGTATTTT. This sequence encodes CASSYGRLFIDTQYF.

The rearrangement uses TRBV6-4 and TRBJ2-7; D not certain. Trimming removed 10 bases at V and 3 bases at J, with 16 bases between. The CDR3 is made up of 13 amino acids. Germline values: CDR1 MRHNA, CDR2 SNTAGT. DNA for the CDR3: TGTGCCATCCGGATGGGCAGATACTACGAGCAGTACTTC. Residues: CAIRMGRYYEQYF.

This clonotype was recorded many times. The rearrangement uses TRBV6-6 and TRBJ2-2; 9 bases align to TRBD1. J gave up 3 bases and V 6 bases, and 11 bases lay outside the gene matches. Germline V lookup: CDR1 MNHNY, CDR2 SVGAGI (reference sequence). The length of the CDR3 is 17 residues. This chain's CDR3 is CASSRHAGTGHTGELFF. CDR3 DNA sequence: TGTGCCAGCAGCCGTCATGCCGGGACAGGGCACACCGGGGAGCTGTTTTTT.

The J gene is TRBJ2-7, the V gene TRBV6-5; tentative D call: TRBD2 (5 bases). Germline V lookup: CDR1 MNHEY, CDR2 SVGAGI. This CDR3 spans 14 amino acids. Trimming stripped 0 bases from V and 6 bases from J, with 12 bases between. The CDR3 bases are TGTGCCAGCAGTTACTCGATTGGCGGAGGCGAGCAGTACTTC. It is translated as CASSYSIGGGEQYF.

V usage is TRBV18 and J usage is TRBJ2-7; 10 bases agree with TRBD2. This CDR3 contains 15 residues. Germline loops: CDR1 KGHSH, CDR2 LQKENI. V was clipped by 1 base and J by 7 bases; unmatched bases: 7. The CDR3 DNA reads TGTGCCAGCTCACCACTGCCTAGCGGGGGAGGGGAGCAGTACTTC. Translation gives CASSPLPSGGGEQYF.

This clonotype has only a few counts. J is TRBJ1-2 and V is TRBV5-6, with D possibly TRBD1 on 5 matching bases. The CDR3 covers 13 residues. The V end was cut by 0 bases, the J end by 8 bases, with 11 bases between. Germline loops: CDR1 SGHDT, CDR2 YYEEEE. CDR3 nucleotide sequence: TGTGCCAGCAGCTTGGGAGGGGAGAAGGGCTACACCTTC. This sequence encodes CASSLGGEKGYTF.

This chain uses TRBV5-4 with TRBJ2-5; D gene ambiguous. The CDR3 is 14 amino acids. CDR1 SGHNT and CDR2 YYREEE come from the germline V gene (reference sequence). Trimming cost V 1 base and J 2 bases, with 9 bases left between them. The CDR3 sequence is CASSLTRRQETQYF. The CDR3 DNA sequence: TGTGCCAGCAGCTTGACCAGGCGGCAAGAGACCCAGTACTTC.

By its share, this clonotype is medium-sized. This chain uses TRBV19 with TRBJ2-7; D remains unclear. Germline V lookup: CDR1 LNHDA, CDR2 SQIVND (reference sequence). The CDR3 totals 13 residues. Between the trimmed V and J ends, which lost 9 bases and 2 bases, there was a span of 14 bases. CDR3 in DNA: TGTGCCAGCGCGACCGACCATCCCTACGAGCAGTACTTC. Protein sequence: CASATDHPYEQYF.